The rows below give T cell receptor beta chains drawn from one sample of a study of shared clonotypes between healthy human individuals. Sequencing used immunoSEQ multiplex PCR; TCRdb keeps in-frame clones, though not all of them. Among 550,000 to 650,000 clones listed, approximately 96% were seen once. Specimen: naive CD8+ T cells sorted from blood. Receptors originate from a woman aged 30 to 39 in good health. CDR3s include the opening cysteine and the closing phenylalanine or tryptophan. D genes are given only for firm matches. Size tells how often a clone was seen (once, few, many) or the class of an expanded clone, and some rows leave it out.

cdr3_aa | cdr3_nt | j_call | d_call | v_call | clone_size
CASDLAGTGELFF | TGCGCCAGCGATTTGGCGGGCACCGGGGAGCTGTTTTTT | TRBJ2-2 | NA | TRBV10-2 | NA
CASSLYLAGGPYEQYF | TGTGCCAGCAGTTTATACCTAGCGGGAGGGCCCTACGAGCAGTACTTC | TRBJ2-7 | TRBD2 | TRBV28 | NA
CSVEGWGDATNEKLFF | TGCAGCGTTGAAGGGTGGGGGGATGCAACTAATGAAAAACTGTTTTTT | TRBJ1-4 | NA | TRBV29-1 | NA
CASSEGNYGYTF | TGTGCCAGCAGTGAGGGAAACTATGGCTACACCTTC | TRBJ1-2 | NA | TRBV6-4 | NA
CASSVRQGAEAFF | TGTGCCAGCAGCGTGAGACAGGGGGCTGAAGCTTTCTTT | TRBJ1-1 | TRBD1 | TRBV7-2 | NA
CASSPWTSGTYNEQFF | TGTGCCAGCAGCCCATGGACTAGCGGGACATACAATGAGCAGTTCTTC | TRBJ2-1 | TRBD2 | TRBV7-3 | once
CASSQEFLTYEQYF | TGTGCCAGCAGCCAAGAATTCCTGACCTACGAGCAGTACTTC | TRBJ2-7 | NA | TRBV4-2 | NA
CASSFRGLSYEQYF | TGCGCCAGCAGCTTCCGCGGGCTCTCCTACGAGCAGTACTTC | TRBJ2-7 | NA | TRBV5-1 | NA
CASSQEGHARTEKLFF | TGCGCCAGCAGCCAAGAAGGACATGCAAGAACTGAAAAACTGTTTTTT | TRBJ1-4 | NA | TRBV4-1 | NA
CASSSRDRGYEQYF | TGTGCCAGCTCGTCCCGGGACAGGGGATACGAGCAGTACTTC | TRBJ2-7 | TRBD1 | TRBV18 | NA
CASSLLQGFNTEAFF | TGTGCCAGCAGCTTACTACAGGGATTTAACACTGAAGCTTTCTTT | TRBJ1-1 | NA | TRBV7-9 | NA
CASSSANRASETQYF | TGTGCCAGCAGCTCCGCGAACAGGGCTTCGGAGACCCAGTACTTC | TRBJ2-5 | NA | TRBV6-5 | NA
CASRPPSGGGREQFF | TGTGCCAGCAGGCCTCCTAGCGGTGGGGGGCGTGAGCAGTTCTTC | TRBJ2-1 | NA | TRBV2 | NA
CASSELLQETQYF | TGTGCCAGTAGTGAACTACTACAAGAGACCCAGTACTTC | TRBJ2-5 | NA | TRBV19 | NA
CASSTRGLGLAGLQETQYF | TGTGCCAGCAGCACCAGGGGGTTGGGACTAGCGGGACTCCAAGAGACCCAGTACTTC | TRBJ2-5 | TRBD2 | TRBV7-9 | NA
CSVLPEYQETQYF | TGCAGCGTGCTGCCGGAGTACCAAGAGACCCAGTACTTC | TRBJ2-5 | NA | TRBV29-1 | NA
CASNRGGRGPSTDTQYF | TGTGCCAGCAATAGAGGCGGGAGGGGCCCTAGCACAGATACGCAGTATTTT | TRBJ2-3 | TRBD2 | TRBV28 | NA
CASRLRSRLSYEQYF | TGTGCCAGCCGACTCCGGTCCCGGCTCTCCTACGAGCAGTACTTC | TRBJ2-7 | NA | TRBV28 | NA
CASSSGTGQETQYF | TGTGCCAGCAGTAGCGGGACGGGCCAAGAGACCCAGTACTTC | TRBJ2-5 | TRBD2 | TRBV9 | once
CAWISPSGRKDTQYF | TGTGCCTGGATTTCGCCTAGCGGGAGAAAAGATACGCAGTATTTT | TRBJ2-3 | TRBD2 | TRBV30 | NA
CASSKVGWDSYEQYF | TGTGCCAGCAGCAAAGTAGGCTGGGACTCCTACGAGCAGTACTTC | TRBJ2-7 | NA | TRBV21-1 | NA
CASSLERNNEQFF | TGTGCCAGCAGCTTGGAACGGAACAATGAGCAGTTCTTC | TRBJ2-1 | NA | TRBV5-4 | NA
CASSSVGQETQYF | TGCGCCAGCAGCTCTGTGGGCCAAGAGACCCAGTACTTC | TRBJ2-5 | NA | TRBV5-1 | NA
CAWSVDTTDTQYF | TGTGCCTGGAGTGTAGACACCACAGATACGCAGTATTTT | TRBJ2-3 | NA | TRBV30 | once
CSVEDFGGFGGREQFF | TGCAGCGTTGAAGATTTTGGGGGATTCGGGGGACGTGAGCAGTTCTTC | TRBJ2-1 | NA | TRBV29-1 | NA
CASSLYLLASGNTDTQYF | TGTGCCAGCAGTTTATACCTCTTGGCTAGCGGGAACACAGATACGCAGTATTTT | TRBJ2-3 | TRBD2 | TRBV28 | NA
CASSQDRASRGEQFF | TGCGCCAGCAGCCAAGATAGGGCCAGCAGGGGTGAGCAGTTCTTC | TRBJ2-1 | NA | TRBV4-1 | NA
CASSPGTSERWEQFF | TGCGCCAGCAGCCCCGGGACTAGCGAGCGTTGGGAGCAGTTCTTC | TRBJ2-1 | TRBD2 | TRBV5-1 | NA
CASRGGDGSEQFF | TGTGCCAGCAGGGGAGGGGACGGAAGTGAGCAGTTCTTC | TRBJ2-1 | TRBD2 | TRBV6-6 | NA
CASSETGGTGQFF | TGCGCCAGCAGTGAGACAGGGGGCACAGGGCAGTTCTTC | TRBJ2-1 | TRBD1 | TRBV10-1 | NA
CASSLRPGLLAKNIQYF | TGCGCCAGCAGCTTGCGGCCGGGACTTCTAGCCAAAAACATTCAGTACTTC | TRBJ2-4 | NA | TRBV4-1 | NA
CATSSHSDTLNEKLFF | TGTGCCACCAGCAGTCACTCGGACACCCTTAATGAAAAACTGTTTTTT | TRBJ1-4 | NA | TRBV15 | NA
CASSARASTDTQYF | TGTGCCAGTAGTGCCCGGGCCAGCACAGATACGCAGTATTTT | TRBJ2-3 | NA | TRBV19 | NA
CASSQGPSGPYNEQFF | TGTGCCAGCAGCCAAGGTCCTAGCGGACCATACAATGAGCAGTTCTTC | TRBJ2-1 | TRBD2 | TRBV14 | NA
CATSRVGTGDSYGYTF | TGTGCCACCAGCAGAGTCGGGACAGGGGATTCCTATGGCTACACCTTC | TRBJ1-2 | TRBD1 | TRBV15 | NA
CASRADTINEKLFF | TGTGCCAGCAGGGCCGACACGATAAATGAAAAACTGTTTTTT | TRBJ1-4 | NA | TRBV2 | NA
CASSLAPGTGYNEQFF | TGTGCCAGCAGCTTAGCACCCGGGACGGGATACAATGAGCAGTTCTTC | TRBJ2-1 | NA | TRBV7-2 | NA
CARGGVFGNTIYF | TGCGCCAGGGGGGGGGTTTTCGGAAACACCATATATTTT | TRBJ1-3 | NA | TRBV10-1 | NA
CASSVYSNQPQHF | TGTGCCAGCAGTGTCTATAGCAATCAGCCCCAGCATTTT | TRBJ1-5 | NA | TRBV6-1 | NA
CASSLAGTPYEQYF | TGTGCCAGCAGTTTGGCCGGGACTCCCTACGAGCAGTACTTC | TRBJ2-7 | NA | TRBV28 | NA
CASSPSGRGGANVLTF | TGCGCCAGCAGCCCTAGCGGGAGGGGAGGGGCCAACGTCCTGACTTTC | TRBJ2-6 | TRBD2 | TRBV4-1 | NA
CASSLKAESSYNEQFF | TGTGCCAGCAGCTTAAAGGCGGAGAGCTCCTACAATGAGCAGTTCTTC | TRBJ2-1 | NA | TRBV7-6 | NA
CSVGRVGNQPQHF | TGCAGCGTTGGGCGGGTGGGCAATCAGCCCCAGCATTTT | TRBJ1-5 | NA | TRBV29-1 | NA
CASSYSKIDTQYF | TGTGCCAGCAGTTACTCGAAAATAGATACGCAGTATTTT | TRBJ2-3 | NA | TRBV6-5 | NA
CASSPTTGSSYEQYF | TGTGCCAGCAGCCCGACGACAGGGAGCTCCTACGAGCAGTACTTC | TRBJ2-7 | TRBD1 | TRBV13 | NA
CASSSGTGKTGELFF | TGTGCCAGCAGCTCCGGGACAGGGAAGACCGGGGAGCTGTTTTTT | TRBJ2-2 | TRBD1 | TRBV7-9 | NA
CASGGSGRVQETQYF | TGTGCCAGCGGAGGCAGCGGGAGGGTGCAAGAGACCCAGTACTTC | TRBJ2-5 | TRBD2 | TRBV7-2 | NA
CASSEADRGMETQYF | TGTGCCAGCAGCGAGGCGGACAGGGGCATGGAGACCCAGTACTTC | TRBJ2-5 | TRBD1 | TRBV11-2 | NA
CASSQGAEGQWNNEQFF | TGTGCCAGCAGCCAAGGAGCGGAGGGACAGTGGAACAATGAGCAGTTCTTC | TRBJ2-1 | NA | TRBV4-2 | NA
CASSLQVSYEQYF | TGTGCCAGCAGCTTACAAGTTAGTTACGAGCAGTACTTC | TRBJ2-7 | NA | TRBV7-8 | NA
CASRLPDRVQPQHF | TGTGCAAGTCGCTTACCCGACAGGGTTCAGCCCCAGCATTTT | TRBJ1-5 | NA | TRBV12-2 | NA
CASSQDIRVSQPQHF | TGCGCCAGCAGCCAAGATATACGGGTGAGTCAGCCCCAGCATTTT | TRBJ1-5 | NA | TRBV4-1 | NA
CASRIGFKGQGTGRETQYF | TGTGCCAGCAGAATAGGGTTCAAAGGTCAGGGGACGGGACGAGAGACCCAGTACTTC | TRBJ2-5 | NA | TRBV28 | once